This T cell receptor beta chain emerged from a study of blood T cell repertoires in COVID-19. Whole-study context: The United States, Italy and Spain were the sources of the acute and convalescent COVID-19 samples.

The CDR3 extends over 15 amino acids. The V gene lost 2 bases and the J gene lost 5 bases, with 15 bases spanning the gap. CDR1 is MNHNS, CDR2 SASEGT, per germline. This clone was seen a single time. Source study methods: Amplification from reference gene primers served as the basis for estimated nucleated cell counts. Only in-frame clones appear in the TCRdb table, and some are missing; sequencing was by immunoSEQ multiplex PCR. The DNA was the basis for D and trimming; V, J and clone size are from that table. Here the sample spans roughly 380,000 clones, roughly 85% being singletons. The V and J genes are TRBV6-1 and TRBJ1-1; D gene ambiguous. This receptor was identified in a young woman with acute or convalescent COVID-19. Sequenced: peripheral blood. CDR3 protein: CASSELFGGSTEAFF. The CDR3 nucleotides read TGTGCCAGCAGTGAATTATTTGGAGGGAGTACTGAAGCTTTCTTT.